Listed below are T cell receptor beta chains from one sample, sequenced in a study of response to subunit inactivated influenza vaccine. TCRdb reanalysed the RT-PCR reads using MiXCR and keeps one entry per CDR3 protein. The data contain more than 400,000 distinct CDR3 sequences, approximately 7.7% of them singletons. Sequenced here: PBMCs from blood, sampled about 24 months after vaccination. These receptors all come from a man aged 45-69 years who received an inactivated influenza vaccine. The CDR3 runs from the conserved cysteine through the conserved F or W. D genes are given only for firm matches. Size tells how often a clone was seen (once, few, many) or the class of an expanded clone, and some rows leave it out.

>TRBJ2-3|TRBD1|TRBV5-1|-
TGCGCCAGCAGCTCACAACCGGGACAGCTTAGCACAGATACGCAGTATTTT
CASSSQPGQLSTDTQYF
>TRBJ2-7|TRBD1|TRBV5-5|-
TGTGCCAGCAGCCCTGGGGACAGGGGCTACGAGCAGTACTTC
CASSPGDRGYEQYF
>TRBJ2-4|-|TRBV5-1|few
TGCGCCAGCAGCTTGCCGACAGCCGTCAAAAACATTCAGTACTTC
CASSLPTAVKNIQYF
>TRBJ2-1|TRBD2|TRBV6-2/TRBV6-3|many
TGTGCCAGCAGTAATAGCGGGAGCTCCTACAATGAGCAGTTCTTC
CASSNSGSSYNEQFF
>TRBJ2-1|-|TRBV5-1|many
TGCGCCAGCAGCTTGGAAACGGGGGCTTACAATGAGCAGTTCTTC
CASSLETGAYNEQFF
>TRBJ1-2|TRBD1|TRBV9|few
TGTGCCAGCAGCGAAGGGACAGGTGGTTTTGGCTACACCTTC
CASSEGTGGFGYTF
>TRBJ2-1|-|TRBV5-1|many
TGCGCCAGCAGCCCTATCCGGGACGGAAATGAGCAGTTCTTC
CASSPIRDGNEQFF
>TRBJ1-1|-|TRBV4-3|few
TGCGCCAGCAGCCGCGTATTAGGGCCGAGGAACACTGAAGCTTTCTTT
CASSRVLGPRNTEAFF
>TRBJ2-5|-|TRBV5-5|-
TGTGCCAGCAGCTTGAGTCCCAGCCAAGAGACCCAGTACTTC
CASSLSPSQETQYF
>TRBJ2-3|TRBD1|TRBV28|-
TGTGCCAGCAGTTCACCGGGACAGGGGGTGCCAGATACGCAGTATTTT
CASSSPGQGVPDTQYF
>TRBJ2-7|-|TRBV27|-
TGTGCCAGCAGTTTATTGCGCGCAGGGTCCTACGAGCAGTACTTC
CASSLLRAGSYEQYF
>TRBJ2-1|-|TRBV6-2/TRBV6-3|-
TGTGCCAGCAGTTCCTTCTCCCCTGATCTTTACAATGAGCAGTTCTTC
CASSSFSPDLYNEQFF
>TRBJ2-1|TRBD1|TRBV12-3/TRBV12-4|few
TGTGCCAGCAGTTACGACAGGGGAGCCTACAATGAGCAGTTCTTC
CASSYDRGAYNEQFF
>TRBJ2-7|TRBD1|TRBV11-1|few
TGTGCCAGCAGCCCCGGGACAGGAATCCCCTACGAGCAGTACTTC
CASSPGTGIPYEQYF
>TRBJ2-7|-|TRBV6-1|few
TGTGCCAGCAGAGAAACAGGTTTTAGCTCCTACGAGCAGTACTTC
CASRETGFSSYEQYF
>TRBJ2-7|-|TRBV5-1|-
TGCGCCAGCAGCCCAAGCAGGCGGACCTACGAGCAGTACTTC
CASSPSRRTYEQYF
>TRBJ2-5|-|TRBV20-1|-
TGCAGTGCTAGAGATATTGGGGGATCTCTAGTTGAGACCCAGTACTTC
CSARDIGGSLVETQYF
>TRBJ2-2|-|TRBV27|-
TGTGCCAGCAGTTTTCTTAGTACCGGGGGTCACACCGGGGAGCTGTTTTTT
CASSFLSTGGHTGELFF
>TRBJ1-1|-|TRBV5-1|-
TGCGCCAGCAGCTTGGAGTTCACCATGAACACTGAAGCTTTCTTT
CASSLEFTMNTEAFF
>TRBJ2-7|TRBD2|TRBV7-2|-
TGTGCCAGCAGCTTAGTCGGGACTAGTGCCGAGCAGTACTTC
CASSLVGTSAEQYF
>TRBJ2-3|TRBD2|TRBV27|-
TGTGCCAGCAGTCACTTCTCTAGCGGGGGTGCATTCACAGATACGCAGTATTTT
CASSHFSSGGAFTDTQYF
>TRBJ1-2|-|TRBV10-2|-
TGCGCCAGCAGTGAGGACAGGTTTTTCTCTAACTATGGCTACACCTTC
CASSEDRFFSNYGYTF
>TRBJ2-7|-|TRBV12-3/TRBV12-4|many
TGTGCCAGCAGCTACAGGTACTACGAGCAGTACTTC
CASSYRYYEQYF
>TRBJ2-1|TRBD2|TRBV5-1|few
TGCGCCAGCAGCTTGGCACTAGCGGGGGGCCTTAGCTCCTACAATGAGCAGTTCTTC
CASSLALAGGLSSYNEQFF
>TRBJ2-2|TRBD1|TRBV24-1|-
TGTGCCACCAGTGATCTAGGACAGGGCAGCACCGGGGAGCTGTTTTTT
CATSDLGQGSTGELFF
>TRBJ2-1|-|TRBV6-2/TRBV6-3|many
TGTGCCAGCAGGGGGGTTAGCTCCTACAATGAGCAGTTCTTC
CASRGVSSYNEQFF
>TRBJ2-1|TRBD2|TRBV7-2|-
TGTGCCAGCATGGCGGGGGGGCCTGGAGATGAGCAGTTCTTC
CASMAGGPGDEQFF
>TRBJ1-2|-|TRBV27|many
TGTGCCAGCAGCCCACGGACCGAGAACTATGGCTACACCTTC
CASSPRTENYGYTF
>TRBJ2-7|TRBD1|TRBV24-1|many
TGTGCCACCAGTGAACCCGGGACAGCTGCCGAGCAGTACTTC
CATSEPGTAAEQYF
>TRBJ2-3|TRBD2|TRBV4-1|few
TGCGCCAGCAGCCAAGTGACTAGCAGCGATACGCAGTATTTT
CASSQVTSSDTQYF
>TRBJ2-1|-|TRBV4-1|few
TGCGCCAGCAGCCAAGAGGGAGCCTACAATGAGCAGTTCTTC
CASSQEGAYNEQFF
>TRBJ2-2|-|TRBV12-3/TRBV12-4|many
TGTGCCAGCAGTCGGGGTCTTTTCACCGGGGAGCTGTTTTTT
CASSRGLFTGELFF
>TRBJ2-3|-|TRBV27|-
TGTGCCAGCAGTCACAGGGCGCGCATAGATACGCAGTATTTT
CASSHRARIDTQYF
>TRBJ2-7|TRBD2|TRBV20-1|-
TGCAGTGCTCAGACACTAGCGGGGGGGCCCGAGCAGTACTTC
CSAQTLAGGPEQYF
>TRBJ1-1|-|TRBV5-5|few
TGTGCCAGCAGCTTACGGCCGCCGAACACTGAAGCTTTCTTT
CASSLRPPNTEAFF
>TRBJ2-5|TRBD2|TRBV5-1|-
TGCGCCAGCAGTCCCGGACTAGCGGGAGACGGGAGGGGAGAGACCCAGTACTTC
CASSPGLAGDGRGETQYF
>TRBJ2-7|TRBD1|TRBV5-6|-
TGTGCCAGCAGCCTCGGACAGGGAACAAGCGAGCAGTACTTC
CASSLGQGTSEQYF
>TRBJ2-5|-|TRBV7-2|few
TGTGCCAGCAGCACCTTTCACCAGAGCTCCGAGACCCAGTACTTC
CASSTFHQSSETQYF
>TRBJ1-6|-|TRBV28|many
TGTGCCAGCAGCCCTGGACATCCGGATTCACCCCTCCACTTT
CASSPGHPDSPLHF
>TRBJ2-2|-|TRBV29-1|many
TGCAGCGTTTCTCGCGGCCACGCGAACACCGGGGAGCTGTTTTTT
CSVSRGHANTGELFF
>TRBJ2-3|-|TRBV9|few
TGTGCCAGCAGCGTAGGCCCCCTTGGGGCAGATACGCAGTATTTT
CASSVGPLGADTQYF
>TRBJ2-4|-|TRBV21-1|many
TGTGCCAGCAGGGCCCGAGGGTCTGCCAAAAACATTCAGTACTTC
CASRARGSAKNIQYF
>TRBJ2-7|-|TRBV12-3/TRBV12-4|many
TGTGCCAGCAGTTTAACCGGGACGAGTACCTACGAGCAGTACTTC
CASSLTGTSTYEQYF
>TRBJ1-4|-|TRBV4-2|few
TGTGCCAGCAGCCAGCGGACAGCAACTAATGAAAAACTGTTTTTT
CASSQRTATNEKLFF
>TRBJ2-2|-|TRBV9|few
TGTGCCAGCAGCGTAGACTCGGTGAACACCGGGGAGCTGTTTTTT
CASSVDSVNTGELFF
>TRBJ1-1|-|TRBV5-1|many
TGCGCCAGCAGCTTGGTTACAGCTGGGGAAGCTTTCTTT
CASSLVTAGEAFF
>TRBJ2-2|TRBD2|TRBV29-1|-
TGCAGCGCCAATAGCGGGGGGGCCGCTGTCGGGGAGCTGTTTTTT
CSANSGGAAVGELFF
>TRBJ1-1|-|TRBV6-1|-
TGTGCCAGCAGGTCGGAGGGGGGGAACACTGAAGCTTTCTTT
CASRSEGGNTEAFF
>TRBJ2-3|-|TRBV10-2|many
TGCGCCAGCAGGGCTACAGGGTATAGCACAGATACGCAGTATTTT
CASRATGYSTDTQYF
>TRBJ1-5|-|TRBV28|few
TGTGCCAGCAGGACTACGGACAGCGGGCTTACTCCGCTTAGCAATCAGCCCCAGCATTTT
CASRTTDSGLTPLSNQPQHF
>TRBJ1-1|-|TRBV12-3/TRBV12-4|many
TGTGCCAGCAGTTTGGCTCAGCTGAACACTGAAGCTTTCTTT
CASSLAQLNTEAFF
>TRBJ2-5|-|TRBV4-2|many
TGTGCCAGCAGCCAACCGGACAGCCAAGAGACCCAGTACTTC
CASSQPDSQETQYF
>TRBJ2-7|TRBD2|TRBV20-1|-
TGCAGTGCTTTCCAACTAGCGGGGGGCTACGAGCAGTACTTC
CSAFQLAGGYEQYF
>TRBJ2-7|-|TRBV10-3|many
TGTGCCATCAGTGAGTTCCAAGCAGGTTCCGAGCAGTACTTC
CAISEFQAGSEQYF
>TRBJ1-1|-|TRBV4-2|few
TGTGCCAGCAGCCAAGAGGGCAGGGTGGGGACTGAAGCTTTCTTT
CASSQEGRVGTEAFF
>TRBJ1-2|TRBD1|TRBV7-2|-
TGTGCCAGCAGCTCATATAGGGGGACAGAAGAAGGCTACACCTTC
CASSSYRGTEEGYTF
>TRBJ2-3|-|TRBV20-1|-
TGCAGTGCGACCCCCCGCAAGCAAAGCACAGATACGCAGTATTTT
CSATPRKQSTDTQYF
>TRBJ2-2|TRBD1|TRBV7-3|-
TGTGCCAGCAGCTTAAAGAGGGCTTGGTGGGGCAGGGGGAACAACACCGGGGAGCTGTTTTTT
CASSLKRAWWGRGNNTGELFF